Only one count was recorded for the clone carrying this TCR beta chain. The antigen is undetermined. The data were obtained in a study of cytomegalovirus exposure and HLA in healthy donors. Study-wide context: Across under 450 genotyped donors, more than 75% landed in the Caucasian-associated ancestry cluster. Study-level findings and limits: It was only CMV serostatus that was available as immune exposure information. HLA alleles showed associations with 15,000 to 20,000 TCR beta sequences in a later analysis, at a 0.05 false discovery rate.

Trimming cost V 3 bases and J 5 bases, with 13 bases left between them. This CDR3 comprises 15 residues. Germline values: CDR1 MRHNA, CDR2 SNTAGT. In the PCR, 60 Vbeta and 13 Jbeta primers were used. Per the original methods: An analysis performed later counted about 80 million unique TCR beta chains (roughly 11 million of them shared). Sequencing used immunoSEQ multiplex PCR; TCRdb keeps in-frame clones, though not all of them. The V and J calls and clone size are taken from that table; D and trimming were inferred from the DNA. The sample holds about 37,000 clones, roughly 74% seen once. Specimen: PBMCs. The rearrangement uses TRBV6-4 and TRBJ1-4, with unresolved D. This clonotype was obtained from a man aged 25 to 40 in good health and CMV-seronegative. CDR3 amino acids: CASSESGGQNEKLFF. The CDR3 DNA sequence: TGTGCCAGCAGTGAGTCCGGCGGGCAAAATGAAAAACTGTTTTTT.